This is a list of T cell receptor beta chains from one sample in a study of cytomegalovirus exposure and HLA in healthy donors. Clones were read by immunoSEQ multiplex PCR, and TCRdb kept only the in-frame ones, dropping some. The sample consists of 100,000 to 150,000 clones, about four fifths of them appearing once. Sequencing was done on a sample of PBMCs. These receptors originate from a woman between 35 and 50 years old in good health and CMV-seropositive. CDR3s include the opening cysteine and the closing phenylalanine or tryptophan. A D gene is named only where the DNA matches it firmly. Size tells how often a clone was seen (once, few, many) or the class of an expanded clone, and some rows leave it out.

abundance: few
v_gene: TRBV5-4
d_gene: -
j_gene: TRBJ1-4
CDR3aa: CASSLGRRQSTNEKLFF
CDR3nt: TGTGCCAGCAGCTTGGGCAGGCGCCAATCAACTAATGAAAAACTGTTTTTT

abundance: few
v_gene: TRBV13
d_gene: TRBD2
j_gene: TRBJ2-7
CDR3aa: CASSVREAGYEQYF
CDR3nt: TGTGCCAGCTCAGTCCGGGAGGCAGGATACGAGCAGTACTTC

abundance: -
v_gene: TRBV28
d_gene: -
j_gene: TRBJ1-5
CDR3aa: CASSFGQNNQPQHF
CDR3nt: TGTGCCAGCAGTTTCGGACAGAACAATCAGCCCCAGCATTTT

abundance: -
v_gene: TRBV2
d_gene: TRBD2
j_gene: TRBJ2-5
CDR3aa: CASGGEGETQYF
CDR3nt: TGTGCCAGCGGGGGGGAGGGGGAGACCCAGTACTTC

abundance: -
v_gene: TRBV7-8
d_gene: -
j_gene: TRBJ2-2
CDR3aa: CASSFDTGNTGELFF
CDR3nt: TGTGCCAGCAGCTTTGACACAGGAAACACCGGGGAGCTGTTTTTT

abundance: -
v_gene: TRBV10-3
d_gene: TRBD1
j_gene: TRBJ1-2
CDR3aa: CAITGRGHGYTF
CDR3nt: TGTGCCATCACCGGCAGGGGGCATGGCTACACCTTC

abundance: -
v_gene: TRBV19
d_gene: -
j_gene: TRBJ2-6
CDR3aa: CASSIPGSRFGANVLTF
CDR3nt: TGTGCCAGTAGTATCCCAGGATCGCGTTTCGGGGCCAACGTCCTGACTTTC

abundance: once
v_gene: TRBV19
d_gene: TRBD2
j_gene: TRBJ2-3
CDR3aa: CASSTTSGSLSDTQYF
CDR3nt: TGTGCCAGTAGTACTACCAGCGGGAGTCTATCGGATACGCAGTATTTT

abundance: -
v_gene: TRBV7-3
d_gene: -
j_gene: TRBJ1-1
CDR3aa: CASQRAANTEAFF
CDR3nt: TGTGCCAGCCAGCGGGCAGCAAACACTGAAGCTTTCTTT

abundance: once
v_gene: TRBV5-4
d_gene: -
j_gene: TRBJ2-2
CDR3aa: CASSLDQSNTGELFF
CDR3nt: TGTGCCAGCAGCTTGGATCAGTCGAACACCGGGGAGCTGTTTTTT

abundance: -
v_gene: TRBV4-1
d_gene: -
j_gene: TRBJ1-1
CDR3aa: CASSQEPGRTEAFF
CDR3nt: TGCGCCAGCAGCCAAGAGCCAGGGAGGACTGAAGCTTTCTTT

abundance: few
v_gene: TRBV6-5
d_gene: TRBD1
j_gene: TRBJ1-1
CDR3aa: CASSTGQGARAFF
CDR3nt: TGTGCCAGCAGTACGGGACAGGGGGCGCGAGCTTTCTTT

abundance: -
v_gene: TRBV14
d_gene: -
j_gene: TRBJ1-2
CDR3aa: CASSQRQPGDYGYTF
CDR3nt: TGTGCCAGCAGCCAAAGGCAGCCGGGAGACTATGGCTACACCTTC

abundance: -
v_gene: TRBV7-6
d_gene: TRBD2
j_gene: TRBJ2-2
CDR3aa: CASSSPGLAGTPTSNTGELFF
CDR3nt: TGTGCCAGCAGCTCACCGGGACTAGCGGGGACCCCCACCTCGAACACCGGGGAGCTGTTTTTT

abundance: -
v_gene: TRBV6-4
d_gene: TRBD2
j_gene: TRBJ2-2
CDR3aa: CASSDSAGGTGELFF
CDR3nt: TGTGCCAGCAGTGACTCTGCGGGGGGCACCGGGGAGCTGTTTTTT

abundance: once
v_gene: TRBV9
d_gene: TRBD1
j_gene: TRBJ2-3
CDR3aa: CASSEWDRSPFTDTQYF
CDR3nt: TGTGCCAGCAGCGAGTGGGACAGATCCCCATTCACAGATACGCAGTATTTT

abundance: -
v_gene: TRBV19
d_gene: TRBD1
j_gene: TRBJ2-6
CDR3aa: CASRNRDRGPGANVLTF
CDR3nt: TGTGCCAGTAGGAACCGGGACAGGGGGCCTGGGGCCAACGTCCTGACTTTC

abundance: -
v_gene: TRBV9
d_gene: -
j_gene: TRBJ2-5
CDR3aa: CASSPGTEETQYF
CDR3nt: TGTGCCAGCAGCCCAGGGACTGAAGAGACCCAGTACTTC

abundance: -
v_gene: TRBV6-5
d_gene: -
j_gene: TRBJ2-1
CDR3aa: CASSLTSGSPQQFF
CDR3nt: TGTGCCAGCAGTCTCACTTCCGGGTCTCCTCAGCAGTTCTTC

abundance: -
v_gene: TRBV27
d_gene: TRBD1
j_gene: TRBJ1-6
CDR3aa: CASSLTGVTLHF
CDR3nt: TGTGCCAGCAGTTTGACAGGGGTAACCCTCCACTTT

abundance: -
v_gene: TRBV19
d_gene: TRBD2
j_gene: TRBJ2-3
CDR3aa: CASSIDPGLAPSTDTQYF
CDR3nt: TGTGCCAGTAGTATAGATCCTGGACTAGCCCCTAGCACAGATACGCAGTATTTT

abundance: -
v_gene: TRBV30
d_gene: TRBD2
j_gene: TRBJ2-7
CDR3aa: CAWSTLAGGYEQYF
CDR3nt: TGTGCCTGGAGTACCCTAGCGGGAGGGTACGAGCAGTACTTC

abundance: -
v_gene: TRBV4-1
d_gene: -
j_gene: TRBJ1-5
CDR3aa: CASSQGIAGVLSNQPQHF
CDR3nt: TGCGCCAGCAGCCAAGGAATCGCAGGGGTCCTTAGCAATCAGCCCCAGCATTTT

abundance: few
v_gene: TRBV25-1
d_gene: -
j_gene: TRBJ1-4
CDR3aa: CASSELRTTEKLFF
CDR3nt: TGTGCCAGCAGTGAGTTGAGGACTACTGAAAAACTGTTTTTT

abundance: -
v_gene: TRBV11-2
d_gene: -
j_gene: TRBJ2-3
CDR3aa: CASSWSGATDTQYF
CDR3nt: TGTGCCAGCAGCTGGAGTGGCGCGACAGATACGCAGTATTTT

abundance: -
v_gene: TRBV2
d_gene: TRBD1
j_gene: TRBJ1-1
CDR3aa: CASNLYGQGRGVTMNTEAFF
CDR3nt: TGTGCCAGCAACTTGTATGGACAGGGGAGAGGGGTAACGATGAACACTGAAGCTTTCTTT

abundance: -
v_gene: TRBV13
d_gene: TRBD2
j_gene: TRBJ2-7
CDR3aa: CASSFSRGTSVSYEQYF
CDR3nt: TGTGCCAGCAGCTTTTCCCGCGGGACTAGCGTGTCCTACGAGCAGTACTTC

abundance: -
v_gene: TRBV6-4
d_gene: TRBD2
j_gene: TRBJ2-7
CDR3aa: CASSEREGSYEQYF
CDR3nt: TGTGCCAGCTCGGAGCGGGAGGGCTCCTACGAGCAGTACTTC

abundance: few
v_gene: TRBV9
d_gene: -
j_gene: TRBJ1-1
CDR3aa: CASSAWGGVNTEAFF
CDR3nt: TGTGCCAGCAGCGCCTGGGGAGGGGTCAACACTGAAGCTTTCTTT

abundance: -
v_gene: TRBV30
d_gene: -
j_gene: TRBJ2-3
CDR3aa: CAWSALGHRVDTQYF
CDR3nt: TGTGCCTGGAGTGCCCTGGGGCATAGAGTGGATACGCAGTATTTT

abundance: -
v_gene: TRBV7-6
d_gene: TRBD1
j_gene: TRBJ1-1
CDR3aa: CASSWGQGPNTEAFF
CDR3nt: TGTGCCAGCAGCTGGGGACAGGGCCCGAACACTGAAGCTTTCTTT

abundance: few
v_gene: TRBV19
d_gene: -
j_gene: TRBJ1-1
CDR3aa: CASSEGENTEAFF
CDR3nt: TGTGCCAGTAGTGAGGGAGAAAACACTGAAGCTTTCTTT

abundance: -
v_gene: TRBV14
d_gene: TRBD2
j_gene: TRBJ2-2
CDR3aa: CASSQDRLAGLTGELFF
CDR3nt: TGTGCCAGCAGCCAAGATAGGCTAGCGGGACTCACCGGGGAGCTGTTTTTT

abundance: -
v_gene: TRBV29-1
d_gene: -
j_gene: TRBJ1-2
CDR3aa: CSAYTGLNGYTF
CDR3nt: TGCAGCGCATACACAGGGTTAAATGGCTACACCTTC

abundance: -
v_gene: TRBV30
d_gene: TRBD2
j_gene: TRBJ2-1
CDR3aa: CAWSTGLAGKNEQFF
CDR3nt: TGTGCCTGGAGTACGGGACTAGCGGGAAAAAATGAGCAGTTCTTC

abundance: -
v_gene: TRBV6-6
d_gene: TRBD1
j_gene: TRBJ2-5
CDR3aa: CASSYLDREETQYF
CDR3nt: TGTGCCAGCAGTTACCTAGACAGGGAAGAGACCCAGTACTTC

abundance: -
v_gene: TRBV28
d_gene: TRBD2
j_gene: TRBJ2-7
CDR3aa: CASSLSGSDLDEQYF
CDR3nt: TGTGCCAGCAGTCTTAGCGGGAGCGATCTGGACGAGCAGTACTTC

abundance: few
v_gene: TRBV27
d_gene: TRBD2
j_gene: TRBJ2-5
CDR3aa: CASSSGLAGRGQYF
CDR3nt: TGTGCCAGCAGTTCAGGACTAGCGGGTCGGGGCCAGTACTTC

abundance: few
v_gene: TRBV9
d_gene: -
j_gene: TRBJ1-1
CDR3aa: CASSVAGGNTEAFF
CDR3nt: TGTGCCAGCAGCGTAGCCGGGGGGAACACTGAAGCTTTCTTT

abundance: -
v_gene: TRBV27
d_gene: -
j_gene: TRBJ1-2
CDR3aa: CASSLKGYGYTF
CDR3nt: TGTGCCAGCAGTTTAAAGGGGTATGGCTACACCTTC

abundance: -
v_gene: TRBV9
d_gene: TRBD1
j_gene: TRBJ1-4
CDR3aa: CASSGTATNEKLFF
CDR3nt: TGTGCCAGCAGTGGGACAGCAACTAATGAAAAACTGTTTTTT

abundance: few
v_gene: TRBV27
d_gene: -
j_gene: TRBJ1-1
CDR3aa: CASSLNLQNTEAFF
CDR3nt: TGTGCCAGCAGTTTAAATTTACAGAACACTGAAGCTTTCTTT

abundance: once
v_gene: TRBV28
d_gene: -
j_gene: TRBJ1-2
CDR3aa: CASSLFPGRGTF
CDR3nt: TGTGCCAGCAGTTTATTTCCCGGGAGGGGCACCTTC

abundance: -
v_gene: TRBV30
d_gene: -
j_gene: TRBJ1-1
CDR3aa: CAWSVSRRNTEAFF
CDR3nt: TGTGCCTGGAGTGTAAGCAGGCGGAACACTGAAGCTTTCTTT